The 14 T cell receptor beta chains below all came from one sample that was sequenced in a study of blood T cell repertoires in COVID-19. Here immunoSEQ multiplex PCR was the method, and the copy in TCRdb shows in-frame clones only, minus some. The repertoire holds approximately 250,000 clones, with 85% to 90% as singletons. Material: PBMCs or T cells enriched from blood (not recorded which). All receptors come from a woman aged 25 to 39 with acute COVID-19.

This chain connects TRBV14 to TRBJ1-6; D ambiguous. The CDR3 is 12 residues long. V lost 3 bases, J lost 7 bases, and 4 bases lay in between. Germline values: CDR1 SGHDN, CDR2 FVKESK. The chain's CDR3 is CASSHYNSPLHF. The DNA of the CDR3 is TGTGCCAGCAGCCACTACAATTCACCCCTCCACTTT.

The rearrangement links TRBV6-5 to TRBJ2-1; TRBD2 might be the D (7 bases). V was cut by 1 base and J by 5 bases, with 12 bases left in between. CDR3 length equals 15 residues. Per germline, CDR1 MNHEY and CDR2 SVGAGI. The CDR3 spells CASSYWGGRDNEQFF. DNA for the CDR3: TGTGCCAGCAGTTACTGGGGGGGGCGGGACAATGAGCAGTTCTTC.

This sequence joins TRBV4-1 and TRBJ2-7, with TRBD2 matching over 7 bases. Germline values: CDR1 MGHRA, CDR2 YSYEKL. The trim removed 6 bases at V and 1 base at J, leaving 9 bases unmatched. The CDR3 covers 15 residues. The CDR3 DNA follows: TGCGCCAGCAGGGGGCCGGGGGGAGGTTCCTACGAGCAGTACTTC. Its protein is CASRGPGGGSYEQYF.

This chain uses TRBV10-3 with TRBJ2-7; 8 positions agree with TRBD1. V lost 5 bases to trimming and J lost 1 base; unmatched junction nucleotides: 7. Germline values: CDR1 ENHRY, CDR2 SYGVKD. The CDR3 spans 15 residues. The chain's CDR3 is CAISNGQGGSYEQYF. As DNA, the CDR3 is TGTGCCATCAGTAACGGACAGGGTGGGTCCTACGAGCAGTACTTC.

Points on this clone: Within the sample, other DNA sequences also encode this same CDR3. The chain links TRBV5-1 to TRBJ1-5, with D maybe TRBD1 (6 bases). CDR1 is SGHRS and CDR2 is YFSETQ in the germline V gene. The V end was cut by 2 bases, the J end by 4 bases, with 7 bases between. The CDR3 has 13 residues. This CDR3 reads CASSLQGNQPQHF. The CDR3 DNA is TGCGCCAGCAGCTTACAGGGAAATCAGCCCCAGCATTTT.

The J gene is TRBJ2-3, the V gene TRBV9; maybe TRBD1 (6 bases). The V and J ends lost 0 bases and 5 bases respectively, with 10 bases between them. Germline-derived CDR1 and CDR2 are SGDLS and YYNGEE. The CDR3 is 14 amino acids. CDR3 sequence: CASSVGHREDTQYF. The CDR3 coding sequence is TGTGCCAGCAGCGTAGGACACAGGGAAGATACGCAGTATTTT.

The chain employs TRBV6-5 and TRBJ2-3; D uncertain. The CDR3 contains 13 residues. V was pared by 5 bases and J by 3 bases, with 9 bases between. CDR1 and CDR2 from the germline V gene are MNHEY and SVGAGI. Here the CDR3 reads CASSRPETDTQYF. CDR3 sequence (DNA): TGTGCCAGCAGTCGACCGGAGACAGATACGCAGTATTTT.

This chain uses TRBV7-9 with TRBJ2-7, with 10 nucleotides matching TRBD1. Per germline, CDR1 SEHNR and CDR2 FQNEAQ (reference sequence). This CDR3 has 15 amino acids. The J segment lost 5 bases and the V segment lost 5 bases, leaving 9 bases of the junction unmatched. CDR3 DNA: TGTGCCAGCAGCGTCGGGACAGGGGATTTCGACGAGCAGTACTTC. Its translation: CASSVGTGDFDEQYF.

The J gene is TRBJ2-7, the V gene TRBV9, with 11 bases that match TRBD1. The germline gives CDR1 SGDLS, CDR2 YYNGEE. V was clipped by 0 bases and J by 2 bases; unmatched bases: 4. This CDR3 is 16 amino acids long. The CDR3 spells CASSVEDRGLTYEQYF. Here the CDR3 DNA reads TGTGCCAGCAGCGTAGAGGACAGGGGGCTTACCTACGAGCAGTACTTC.

This clone has only a few counts. The chain employs TRBV6-2 or TRBV6-3 and TRBJ2-2; D is uncertain. The CDR3 has 14 residues. Deletions cut 2 bases from V and 7 bases from J, with 11 bases between. Germline V gives CDR1 MNHEY, CDR2 SVGEGT. The CDR3 nucleotides are TGTGCCAGCAGTTACCCGACTCTTAACGGGGAGCTGTTTTTT. Translating gives CASSYPTLNGELFF.

This sequence joins TRBV28 and TRBJ2-7, with a possible D match to TRBD2 (6 bases). Trimming took off 7 bases at V and 2 bases at J, with 12 bases between the two ends. The germline gives CDR1 MDHEN, CDR2 SYDVKM. The CDR3 extends over 13 amino acids. CDR3 protein: CASKISGTYEQYF. The CDR3 nucleotides are TGTGCCAGCAAGATTAGCGGTACCTACGAGCAGTACTTC.

V is TRBV5-1 and J is TRBJ1-1, with TRBD1 as a possible D gene (5 bases). The germline gives CDR1 SGHRS, CDR2 YFSETQ. Trimming removed 5 bases at V and 1 base at J, with 9 bases between. The CDR3 has 13 amino acids. The CDR3 bases are TGCGCCAGCAGTATTCAGGGGAACACTGAAGCTTTCTTT. Encoded protein: CASSIQGNTEAFF.

The V and J genes are TRBV10-3 and TRBJ1-4, with TRBD1 matching over 9 bases. CDR1 ENHRY and CDR2 SYGVKD come from the germline V gene. The CDR3 runs 13 residues. Germline trimming cut 8 bases from V and 2 bases from J; bases unmatched to any gene: 0. Written as DNA, the CDR3 is TGTGCCATCGGACAGGGGACTAATGAAAAACTGTTTTTT. It yields the protein CAIGQGTNEKLFF.

This sequence joins TRBV2 and TRBJ2-7; TRBD2 matches 9 bases. CDR3 length: 16 residues. From germline, CDR1 is SNHLY and CDR2 FYNNEI. The junction had 11 bases not matched to a gene; V was cut back by 7 bases and J by 1 base. CDR3 in amino acids: CASNAPGGRGSYEQYF. The CDR3 nucleotides read TGTGCCAGCAACGCCCCGGGCGGGAGGGGGTCCTACGAGCAGTACTTC.